The 24 T cell receptor beta chains below were found in one sample sequenced in a study of beta chain features in type 1 diabetes. Study-level points and caveats: In all four CD4+ subsets, TCRB CDR3 length was significantly, moderately reduced in type 1 diabetes.

No antigen has been identified for these receptors. Every isolated RNA sample was fully reverse transcribed, so sequencing captured expressed TCRB transcripts. Here immunoSEQ multiplex PCR was the method, and the copy in TCRdb shows in-frame clones only, minus some. The data hold under 300,000 clones, with less than 30% observed a single time. The sample comprised naive CD4+ T cells from blood. The receptors stem from a woman between 25 and 40 years old with type 1 diabetes.

V is TRBV7-9 and J is TRBJ2-1; D is perhaps TRBD2 (5 bases). CDR1 SEHNR and CDR2 FQNEAQ come from the germline V gene (reference sequence). The germline V and J ends were trimmed by 6 bases and 3 bases, with 12 bases remaining between them. The CDR3 is 14 amino acids. CDR3 coding DNA: TGTGCCAGCAGACCCGGGGTAGTCTACAATGAGCAGTTCTTC. Translating gives CASRPGVVYNEQFF.

Concerning this clone: At one boundary the junction diverges from the germline segment, which might be a read error. The V gene is TRBV18, the J gene TRBJ2-7; TRBD2 might be the D (6 bases). Germline V gene sequence: CDR1 KGHSH, CDR2 LQKENI. This CDR3 spans 14 amino acids. The DNA of the CDR3 is TGTGCCAGCTCGCCACAGGAGGGTAAGAGCGAGCAGTACTTC. It yields the protein CASSPQEGKSEQYF.

The rearrangement uses TRBV28 and TRBJ1-5, with 7 bases matching TRBD1. The length of the CDR3 is 16 residues. Germline values: CDR1 MDHEN, CDR2 SYDVKM. Losses at the gene ends were 3 bases for V and 2 bases for J; bases not matched to a gene: 7. The CDR3 is CASSFWRQGGNQPQHF. As DNA, the CDR3 is TGTGCCAGCAGTTTTTGGCGACAGGGTGGCAATCAGCCCCAGCATTTT.

The chain joins TRBV11-2 to TRBJ2-5, with D possibly matching TRBD2 (5 bases). The V and J ends lost 2 bases and 4 bases respectively, with 5 bases between them. The CDR3 covers 12 residues. CDR1 and CDR2 (germline): SGHAT, FQNNGV. This CDR3 is CASSLLAETQYF. CDR3 in DNA: TGTGCCAGCAGCTTACTAGCAGAGACCCAGTACTTC.

This clone was recorded a few times. This chain joins TRBV29-1 and TRBJ2-7, with D maybe TRBD1 (6 bases). Germline values: CDR1 SQVTM, CDR2 ANQGSEA. This CDR3 spans 14 amino acids. Trimming removed 4 bases at V and 2 bases at J, with 15 bases between. The CDR3 sequence is CSVVRTGTTYEQYF. CDR3 coding DNA: TGCAGCGTTGTGCGAACAGGGACCACCTACGAGCAGTACTTC.

CDR3 DNA sequence: TGTGCCAGCAGGGACAGAACATCCTACAATGAGCAGTTCTTC. Translated, it gives CASRDRTSYNEQFF. This chain joins TRBV6-1 and TRBJ2-1; D possibly corresponds to TRBD1 (6 bases). The CDR3 is made up of 14 amino acids. Deletions cut 6 bases from V and 1 base from J, with 10 bases between. Germline V gene lookup returns CDR1 MNHNS and CDR2 SASEGT.

A few counts support this clone. The genes are TRBV7-2 and TRBJ2-1, with 10 bases lining up with TRBD1. The germline V gene has CDR1 SGHTA and CDR2 FQGNSA. V shed 5 bases, J shed 4 bases, and the junction held 5 bases outside the gene matches. CDR3 length: 15 residues. CDR3 coding DNA: TGTGCCAGCAGCCAAGGGACAGGGGAGTACAATGAGCAGTTCTTC. Translated: CASSQGTGEYNEQFF. Full variable domain (outside the CDR3, taken from reference TRBV7-2 and TRBJ2-1): GAGVSQSPSNKVTEKGKDVELRCDPISGHTALYWYRQSLGQGLEFLIYFQGNSAPDKSGLPSDRFSAERTGGSVSTLTIQRTQQEDSAVYLCASSQGTGEYNEQFFGPGTRLTVL.

This clone has just a few counts. The chain carries TRBV29-1 and TRBJ2-7; 9 nucleotides agree with TRBD1. The V and J ends lost 4 bases and 4 bases, in that order; junction bases with no gene match: 11. The germline gives CDR1 SQVTM, CDR2 ANQGSEA. This CDR3 is built from 15 residues. The CDR3 DNA follows: TGCAGCGTTGTAGGTCCGGGACAGGGTTCGTACGAGCAGTACTTC. This translates into CSVVGPGQGSYEQYF.

Only a few counts were recorded for this clone. This chain uses TRBV7-8 with TRBJ2-1; tentatively, D is TRBD2 (6 bases). The CDR3 length is 16 residues. Looked up from germline, CDR1 is SGHVS and CDR2 is FQNEAQ. V was shortened by 1 base and J by 6 bases, with 16 bases between the two germline ends. CDR3 region: CASSLGARAGFNEQFF. For the CDR3, the DNA is TGTGCCAGCAGCTTAGGCGCTCGGGCGGGGTTCAATGAGCAGTTCTTC.

There are a few counts of this clone. The chain recombines TRBV30 with TRBJ1-1, with D unresolved. V was trimmed by 2 bases and J by 1 base, leaving 14 bases between them. The CDR3 is made up of 15 amino acids. CDR1 and CDR2 (germline): GTSNPN, SVGIG (reference sequence). The CDR3 region is CAWSMQDSANTEAFF. CDR3 DNA: TGTGCCTGGAGTATGCAGGACTCTGCGAACACTGAAGCTTTCTTT.

The V gene is TRBV7-9, the J gene TRBJ1-3; TRBD1 is a possible D gene (5 bases). Trimming shortened V by 3 bases and J by 8 bases, and 11 bases separated the two germline ends. This CDR3 has 13 amino acids. Germline CDR1 reads SEHNR; CDR2 reads FQNEAQ (reference sequence). Here the CDR3 DNA reads TGTGCCAGCAGCTTTTCCGGGGGACACACCATATATTTT. Translating gives CASSFSGGHTIYF.

This chain links TRBV18 with TRBJ2-1, with TRBD2 identical over 9 bases. Germline CDR1 and CDR2: KGHSH and LQKENI. The CDR3 consists of 18 residues. The J segment lost 7 bases and the V segment lost 3 bases, leaving 16 bases of the junction unmatched. The CDR3 region is CASSPMNRGLAGRNEQFF. CDR3 in DNA: TGTGCCAGCTCACCCATGAATCGGGGGCTAGCGGGGCGTAATGAGCAGTTCTTC.

This chain joins TRBV7-9 and TRBJ1-1, with D hard to call. Germline V CDR1 and CDR2: SEHNR, FQNEAQ (reference sequence). This CDR3 contains 14 residues. The ends were cut back, 2 bases at V and 1 base at J, with 8 bases in the middle. The CDR3 reads CASSLRGPNTEAFF. The CDR3, as DNA: TGTGCCAGCAGCTTAAGAGGGCCGAACACTGAAGCTTTCTTT.

V and J are TRBV4-1 and TRBJ2-5; a possible D gene is TRBD2 (5 bases). The germline V and J ends were trimmed by 4 bases and 3 bases, with 12 bases remaining between them. The germline V gene encodes CDR1 MGHRA and CDR2 YSYEKL. The CDR3 spans 14 residues. The CDR3 region has the DNA TGCGCCAGCAGCCTCACTAGGATTGAAGAGACCCAGTACTTC. This gives the protein CASSLTRIEETQYF.

V and J are TRBV30 and TRBJ1-5; the D gene is possibly TRBD1 (6 bases). This CDR3 is 16 amino acids long. The V and J ends lost 0 bases and 1 base respectively, with 13 bases between them. Looked up from germline, CDR1 is GTSNPN and CDR2 is SVGIG (reference sequence). CDR3 DNA: TGTGCCTGGAGTGTACAGACAGGAATAAGCAATCAGCCCCAGCATTTT. Its protein product is CAWSVQTGISNQPQHF.

The genes are TRBV30 and TRBJ2-7; TRBD2 matches at 10 bases. V shed 5 bases and J 0 bases; nucleotides not matched to a gene: 7. The CDR3 length is 15 residues. Germline lookup yields CDR1 GTSNPN and CDR2 SVGIG (reference sequence). CDR3 residues: CAWSYSGRSSYEQYF. Here the CDR3 DNA reads TGTGCCTGGTCCTATAGCGGGAGGAGCTCCTACGAGCAGTACTTC.

This clone has only a few counts. The rearrangement links TRBV2 to TRBJ1-5, with 8 bases that match TRBD1. CDR3 size: 14 residues. Germline V lookup: CDR1 SNHLY, CDR2 FYNNEI. J gave up 5 bases and V 5 bases, and 5 bases lay outside the gene matches. The CDR3 DNA is TGTGCCAGCAGTTCCAGGGGGCGGGATCAGCCCCAGCATTTT. Amino acids: CASSSRGRDQPQHF. Using reference TRBV2 and TRBJ1-5 for the parts outside the CDR3, the full variable domain is EPEVTQTPSHQVTQMGQEVILRCVPISNHLYFYWYRQILGQKVEFLVSFYNNEISEKSEIFDDQFSVERPDGSNFTLKIRSTKLEDSAMYFCASSSRGRDQPQHFGDGTRLSIL.

The chain links TRBV5-1 to TRBJ2-5; TRBD2 matches at 8 bases. The CDR3 contains 16 residues. After removal of 2 bases from V and 5 bases from J, the junction contained 11 bases not matched to a gene. Germline lookup yields CDR1 SGHRS and CDR2 YFSETQ. As DNA, the CDR3 is TGCGCCAGCAGCTTAAGCGGGAGATCCGGAGGGGAGACCCAGTACTTC. Translating gives CASSLSGRSGGETQYF.

V and J are TRBV18 and TRBJ2-7; possible D gene TRBD2, 5 bases. This CDR3 region has 17 residues. V was trimmed by 3 bases and J by 0 bases, leaving 18 bases between them. Germline assignment: CDR1 KGHSH and CDR2 LQKENI. CDR3 in amino acids: CASSPYAGFAFSYEQYF. Here the CDR3 DNA reads TGTGCCAGCTCACCGTACGCGGGCTTCGCGTTCTCCTACGAGCAGTACTTC.

This clone came up a few times. The V gene is TRBV30, the J gene TRBJ1-4; TRBD1 agrees at 7 bases. V dropped 3 bases and J dropped 2; count of bases not matched to a gene: 6. Germline CDR1 reads GTSNPN; CDR2 reads SVGIG (reference sequence). The CDR3 spans 15 residues. The CDR3 loop is CAWSAMTGTNEKLFF. The CDR3 bases are TGTGCCTGGAGCGCCATGACAGGGACTAATGAAAAACTGTTTTTT.

The V gene is TRBV5-1, the J gene TRBJ2-7; the D gene is possibly TRBD2 (6 bases). CDR1 is SGHRS, CDR2 YFSETQ, per germline. CDR3 size: 14 residues. Trimming took off 1 base at V and 1 base at J, with 9 bases between the two ends. CDR3 loop: CASSLLGSSYEQYF. The CDR3 coding sequence is TGCGCCAGCAGCTTGCTCGGGAGTTCCTACGAGCAGTACTTC.

The CDR3 sequence is CASSLVWSDYGYTF. The CDR3 bases are TGTGCCAGCAGCTTAGTATGGTCAGACTATGGCTACACCTTC. The J gene is TRBJ1-2, the V gene TRBV7-2; D not certain. This CDR3 is 14 amino acids long. Trimming left V 1 base short and J 3 bases short, with 9 bases between. From germline, CDR1 is SGHTA and CDR2 FQGNSA.

The chain has TRBV5-1 and TRBJ1-5; no definite D call. Germline CDR1 and CDR2: SGHRS and YFSETQ. CDR3 length: 15 residues. The germline V and J ends were trimmed by 5 bases and 0 bases, with 12 bases remaining between them. The CDR3: CASRPGGDSNQPQHF. The CDR3, as DNA: TGCGCCAGCAGGCCGGGCGGGGATAGCAATCAGCCCCAGCATTTT.

This clone was counted a few times. Written as DNA, the CDR3 is TGTGCCAGCACGGCAGGGGGCACAGATACGCAGTATTTT. The encoded protein is CASTAGGTDTQYF. V usage is TRBV19 and J usage is TRBJ2-3, with a weak D call TRBD1 (6 bases). V lost 9 bases and J 1 base, leaving 11 bases between the germline ends. CDR1 and CDR2 (germline): LNHDA, SQIVND (reference sequence). The CDR3 extends over 13 amino acids. The full variable domain, rest sourced from reference TRBV19 and TRBJ2-3, is DGGITQSPKYLFRKEGQNVTLSCEQNLNHDAMYWYRQDPGQGLRLIYYSQIVNDFQKGDIAEGYSVSREKKESFPLTVTSAQKNPTAFYLCASTAGGTDTQYFGPGTRLTVL.